The 26 T cell receptor beta chains below all came from one sample that was sequenced in a study of beta chain features in type 1 diabetes. Isolated RNA was reverse transcribed in full, so expressed TCRB transcripts were sequenced. Using immunoSEQ multiplex PCR, the repertoire was profiled, and TCRdb retains in-frame clones only, with some absent. The sample includes around 130,000 clones, 9% of them seen just once. Overall study results and limits: For Type 1 diabetes patients, all four CD4+ subsets carried TCRB CDR3s that were moderately but significantly shorter.

Their cognate antigens are unknown. Specimen: central memory CD4+ T cells from blood. All receptors come from a man in his thirties or forties with type 1 diabetes.

In this sample, this clone turned up a few times. This chain links TRBV5-4 with TRBJ1-2; D possibly corresponds to TRBD1 (6 bases). Germline-derived CDR1 and CDR2 are SGHNT and YYREEE (reference sequence). The CDR3 runs 16 residues. Trimming left V 0 bases short and J 2 bases short, with 14 bases between. This CDR3 is CASSLEGGVLNYGYTF. The CDR3 DNA reads as TGTGCCAGCAGCTTGGAAGGGGGGGTTCTCAACTATGGCTACACCTTC.

This clone was detected only a few times. The chain employs TRBV11-1 and TRBJ1-1; D unclear. The CDR3 is made up of 14 amino acids. Germline V gene sequence: CDR1 SGHAT, CDR2 FQDESV (reference sequence). Trimming took 1 base from V and 11 from J, leaving 17 bases between them. This chain's CDR3 is CASSLESQAGSAFF. CDR3 coding DNA: TGTGCCAGCAGCTTAGAGTCGCAGGCGGGTTCGGCTTTCTTT.

The chain has TRBV28 and TRBJ1-1; no clear D gene. Germline values: CDR1 MDHEN, CDR2 SYDVKM. The CDR3 is made up of 16 amino acids. Trimming left V 9 bases short and J 1 base short, with 21 bases between. CDR3 nucleotide sequence: TGTGCCAGTAAGAGGGAATTTCGATATTCGAACACTGAAGCTTTCTTT. Translated, it gives CASKREFRYSNTEAFF.

The rearrangement links TRBV29-1 to TRBJ1-3; D may be TRBD1 (5 bases). The CDR3 is 16 amino acids. CDR1 is SQVTM, CDR2 ANQGSEA, per germline. Trimming took 3 bases from V and 4 from J, leaving 19 bases between them. This CDR3 reads CSVDPAIRVRGNTIYF. CDR3 DNA: TGCAGCGTTGACCCAGCCATCAGGGTGAGGGGAAACACCATATATTTT.

The CDR3 region has the DNA TGTGCCAGCAGCTTAGACAGGCCCTACAATGAGCAGTTCTTC. As protein: CASSLDRPYNEQFF. The chain is built from TRBV11-1 and TRBJ2-1, with a possible D match to TRBD1 (5 bases). The CDR3 runs 14 residues. Trimming took 1 base from V and 2 from J, leaving 6 bases between them. Germline CDR1 and CDR2: SGHAT and FQDESV (reference sequence).

In this sample, this clone turned up a few times. V is TRBV28 and J is TRBJ2-1; TRBD1 agrees at 10 bases. J lost 10 bases, V lost 4 bases, and 13 bases had no gene match. Per germline, CDR1 MDHEN and CDR2 SYDVKM. The CDR3 length is 16 residues. The CDR3 DNA reads TGTGCCAGCAGTTCCCCCGACGGGACAGGGGACCGCGAGCAGTTCTTC. Translating it yields CASSSPDGTGDREQFF.

This clone was seen repeatedly, ten times or more. V gene TRBV18 combines with J gene TRBJ2-7; 10 bases are shared with TRBD2. The ends lost 3 bases at V and 2 bases at J; junction bases unmatched: 7. The CDR3 covers 16 residues. Germline V lookup: CDR1 KGHSH, CDR2 LQKENI. The CDR3 sequence is CASSPRLAGATYEQYF. The CDR3, as DNA: TGTGCCAGCTCACCTCGGCTAGCGGGGGCGACCTACGAGCAGTACTTC.

This clone was counted between two and nine times. The V gene is TRBV6-1, the J gene TRBJ2-1; 7 bases are a match to TRBD1. V shed 9 bases, J shed 2 bases, and the junction held 4 bases outside the gene matches. The CDR3 runs 13 residues. The germline V gene has CDR1 MNHNS and CDR2 SASEGT. The chain's CDR3 is CASTGDPYNEQFF. CDR3 coding DNA: TGTGCCAGTACAGGGGACCCCTACAATGAGCAGTTCTTC.

This clone was recorded a few times. The chain employs TRBV5-1 and TRBJ2-1, with 16 nucleotides matching TRBD2. CDR1 is SGHRS, CDR2 YFSETQ, per germline. CDR3 length: 18 amino acids. The V and J ends lost 4 bases and 1 base, in that order; junction bases with no gene match: 5. CDR3 in DNA: TGCGCCAGCAGCCCGGGACTAGCGGGGGGGCCGTCCTACAATGAGCAGTTCTTC. It specifies CASSPGLAGGPSYNEQFF.

Written as DNA, the CDR3 is TGTGCCAGTAGTCGGAGAGGGGAGCTGTTTTTT. This codes for CASSRRGELFF. The chain joins TRBV19 to TRBJ2-2; D is unclear. V lost 5 bases to trimming and J lost 8 bases, with 6 bases between them. The CDR3 totals 11 residues. Germline CDR1 is LNHDA and CDR2 is SQIVND (reference sequence).

This clone was counted between two and nine times. The chain has TRBV6-5 and TRBJ2-7; 10 bases map to TRBD1. Trimming took 5 bases from V and 3 from J; bases not matched to a gene: 4. This CDR3 spans 14 amino acids. CDR1 is MNHEY and CDR2 is SVGAGI in the germline V gene. CDR3 region: CASSKGQGSYEQYF. DNA of the CDR3: TGTGCCAGCAGTAAGGGACAGGGGAGCTACGAGCAGTACTTC.

This chain joins TRBV6-5 and TRBJ1-1; a possible D gene is TRBD1 (5 bases). The CDR3 spans 15 residues. Germline V gene data show CDR1 as MNHEY and CDR2 as SVGAGI. The V and J ends lost 6 bases and 0 bases respectively, with 14 bases between them. The CDR3 loop reads CASRGPKGMNTEAFF. CDR3 in DNA: TGTGCCAGCAGAGGGCCCAAGGGGATGAACACTGAAGCTTTCTTT.

This clone has more than one count but fewer than ten. The chain combines TRBV29-1 with TRBJ2-2; TRBD2 might be the D (5 bases). The CDR3 consists of 14 residues. Germline assignment: CDR1 SQVTM and CDR2 ANQGSEA. The V and J ends lost 4 bases and 0 bases respectively, with 9 bases between them. As DNA, the CDR3 is TGCAGCGTTGGGTCGAGGGCGAACACCGGGGAGCTGTTTTTT. It codes for CSVGSRANTGELFF.

V gene TRBV7-2 combines with J gene TRBJ2-2; a possible D gene is TRBD2 (6 bases). Germline CDR1 reads SGHTA; CDR2 reads FQGNSA. This CDR3 has 12 amino acids. With 3 bases removed from V and 9 bases from J, the gap between germline ends came to 8 bases. CDR3 DNA sequence: TGTGCCAGCAGCTTTGCGGGACGGGAGCTGTTTTTT. Translated: CASSFAGRELFF.

This clone was seen more than once but under ten times. J is TRBJ2-7 and V is TRBV6-5, with D tentatively TRBD2 (5 bases). The CDR3 length is 14 residues. Trimming shortened V by 2 bases and J by 0 bases, and 8 bases separated the two germline ends. Germline V gives CDR1 MNHEY, CDR2 SVGAGI. The CDR3 DNA is TGTGCCAGCAGTTACCAACGGGGCTCCTACGAGCAGTACTTC. Translating gives CASSYQRGSYEQYF.

CDR3 bases: TGTGCCAGCAGCCGATTACAGGGATACACCATATATTTT. This encodes CASSRLQGYTIYF. This rearrangement joins TRBV7-9 to TRBJ1-3, with D possibly matching TRBD1 (6 bases). From germline, CDR1 is SEHNR and CDR2 FQNEAQ (reference sequence). The CDR3 extends over 13 amino acids. The V gene lost 5 bases and the J gene lost 8 bases, with 13 bases spanning the gap.

The V and J genes are TRBV29-1 and TRBJ1-2, with unresolved D. V was pared by 6 bases and J by 8 bases, with 13 bases between. The CDR3 extends over 11 amino acids. CDR1 SQVTM and CDR2 ANQGSEA come from the germline V gene. CDR3 in amino acids: CSVDSGGGYTF. CDR3 nucleotide sequence: TGCAGCGTGGATTCTGGCGGGGGCTACACCTTC.

This clone was seen more than once but under ten times. This chain connects TRBV28 to TRBJ1-5, with D unclear. The CDR3 covers 15 residues. Germline V CDR1 and CDR2: MDHEN, SYDVKM. With 5 bases removed from V and 0 bases from J, the gap between germline ends came to 11 bases. CDR3 coding DNA: TGTGCCAGCAGTCTCGTGACACATAGCAATCAGCCCCAGCATTTT. This translates into CASSLVTHSNQPQHF.

V usage is TRBV29-1 and J usage is TRBJ1-1; D remains ambiguous. From germline, CDR1 is SQVTM and CDR2 ANQGSEA. The V and J ends lost 7 bases and 3 bases respectively, with 12 bases between them. CDR3 length equals 12 residues. CDR3 nucleotide sequence: TGCAGCGCGCGGGGTGGCGACACTGAAGCTTTCTTT. This gives the protein CSARGGDTEAFF.

The chain couples TRBV7-6 to TRBJ1-6; D is unresolved. This CDR3 comprises 13 residues. With 5 bases removed from V and 13 bases from J, the gap between germline ends came to 15 bases. Germline CDR1 reads SGHVS; CDR2 reads FNYEAQ. The CDR3 DNA is TGTGCCAGCAGCCCTGGGCGGGAACGGCCCCTCCACTTT. As protein: CASSPGRERPLHF.

This clone was observed a handful of times. As DNA, the CDR3 is TGCGCCAGCAGCCAAGACCCCGCGGGTGACAATGAGCAGTTCTTC. Translated, it gives CASSQDPAGDNEQFF. The J gene is TRBJ2-1, the V gene TRBV4-3; a possible D gene is TRBD2 (5 bases). CDR3 length: 15 amino acids. Germline CDR1 and CDR2: LGHNA and YSLEER. V was clipped by 0 bases and J by 5 bases, with 11 bases between them.

This clone has just a few counts. This chain uses TRBV27 with TRBJ2-7; 8 bases are a match to TRBD1. Germline assignment: CDR1 MNHEY and CDR2 SMNVEV (reference sequence). The CDR3 extends over 15 amino acids. V lost 5 bases and J lost 0; bases outside the gene matches: 6. CDR3 coding DNA: TGTGCCAGCAGTCCCGCGGACAGGGACTCCTACGAGCAGTACTTC. The encoded protein is CASSPADRDSYEQYF.

This chain joins TRBV9 and TRBJ2-1; 9 nucleotides match TRBD1. J gave up 6 bases and V 4 bases, and 8 bases lay outside the gene matches. The CDR3 length is 15 residues. Germline V gene sequence: CDR1 SGDLS, CDR2 YYNGEE. The CDR3 region has the DNA TGTGCCAGCAGCATTCGACAGGGGGAAGGCAATGAGCAGTTCTTC. Translated, it gives CASSIRQGEGNEQFF.

This clone was counted only a few times. V is TRBV7-9 and J is TRBJ1-3, with TRBD1 as a possible D gene (5 bases). The CDR3 is 15 residues long. The germline gives CDR1 SEHNR, CDR2 FQNEAQ (reference sequence). V dropped 7 bases and J dropped 5 bases, with 18 bases sitting between them. The CDR3 reads CASNPAGEARNTIYF. CDR3 nucleotides: TGTGCCAGCAACCCGGCGGGGGAAGCTAGAAACACCATATATTTT.

This clone was counted only a few times. The chain couples TRBV9 to TRBJ1-6; D possibly corresponds to TRBD1 (5 bases). The CDR3 is made up of 14 amino acids. V shed 5 bases and J shed 10 bases, with 16 bases lying between them. Per germline, CDR1 SGDLS and CDR2 YYNGEE. The CDR3 loop is CASSRGGFSSPLHF. The CDR3 DNA sequence: TGTGCCAGCAGTCGGGGGGGATTCAGCTCACCCCTCCACTTT. The complete variable domain, with remaining parts taken from reference TRBV9 and TRBJ1-6, reads DSGVTQTPKHLITATGQRVTLRCSPRSGDLSVYWYQQSLDQGLQFLIQYYNGEERAKGNILERFSAQQFPDLHSELNLSSLELGDSALYFCASSRGGFSSPLHFGNGTRLTVT.

In its sample, this clone was seen a few times. The V call is TRBV7-2, the J call TRBJ2-7; 7 bases map to TRBD1. CDR1 SGHTA and CDR2 FQGNSA come from the germline V gene. After removal of 5 bases from V and 0 bases from J, the junction contained 7 bases not matched to a gene. The CDR3 is 15 amino acids. The CDR3 nucleotides read TGTGCCAGCAGCCCGTCGGGACAGAGCTCCTACGAGCAGTACTTC. As protein: CASSPSGQSSYEQYF.